These 16 T cell receptor beta chains originate from one sample sequenced in a study of CD8+CD57+ T cells in acquired aplastic anemia. Profiles of TCR beta VDJ and CDR3 were generated from a genomic DNA template. Via MiXCR, TCRdb re-called the reads, giving one row per CDR3 protein. The table shows fewer than 200,000 distinct CDR3 sequences, with approximately 60% occurring only once. The sequenced sample consisted of sorted CD4+, CD8+, or CD8+CD57+ T cells (not recorded which) from PBMCs. These receptors all stem from a human donor in good health.

This clonotype was seen many times. This chain links TRBV9 with TRBJ2-1; D remains ambiguous. Trimming pared 5 bases from V and 4 bases from J, leaving 10 bases between. The CDR3 has 13 amino acids. In germline, CDR1 is SGDLS, CDR2 YYNGEE. The CDR3 sequence is CASSRPNYNEQFF. The DNA of the CDR3 is TGTGCCAGCAGTAGACCTAATTACAATGAGCAGTTCTTC.

This chain joins TRBV19 and TRBJ2-2, with 9 positions matching TRBD1. The CDR3 runs 15 residues. The junction had 6 bases not matched to a gene; V was cut back by 5 bases and J by 5 bases. Germline values: CDR1 LNHDA, CDR2 SQIVND (reference sequence). CDR3 nucleotide sequence: TGTGCCAGTAGTGTAACAGGGGGCGTGACCGGGGAGCTGTTTTTT. This gives the protein CASSVTGGVTGELFF.

The rearrangement links TRBV24-1 to TRBJ1-6; TRBD1 is a possible D gene (5 bases). Trimming removed 1 base at V and 14 bases at J, with 8 bases between. Per germline, CDR1 KGHDR and CDR2 SFDVKD. The CDR3 covers 12 residues. CDR3 nucleotide sequence: TGTGCCACCAGTGATTTTCGGGGGACCCTCCACTTT. It specifies CATSDFRGTLHF.

V gene TRBV5-1 combines with J gene TRBJ2-3; perhaps D is TRBD1 or TRBD2 (6 bases each). Germline V gene lookup returns CDR1 SGHRS and CDR2 YFSETQ. CDR3 length equals 19 residues. Trimming removed 3 bases from V and 2 bases from J, with 25 bases in between. The CDR3 region is CASSSALWAGGGHTDTQYF. Here the CDR3 DNA reads TGCGCCAGCAGCTCGGCCCTATGGGCAGGAGGGGGGCACACAGATACGCAGTATTTT.

This clonotype was detected ten times or more. The chain links TRBV24-1 to TRBJ2-5, with 8 bases that match TRBD1. V lost 3 bases, J lost 5 bases, and 4 bases stayed unmatched. In germline, CDR1 is KGHDR, CDR2 SFDVKD. The CDR3 sequence is 14 residues long. The CDR3, as DNA: TGTGCCACCAGTGATCATGGGACAGGCGAGACCCAGTACTTC. Protein product: CATSDHGTGETQYF.

The chain carries TRBV6-4 and TRBJ1-2; TRBD1 agrees at 7 bases. The CDR3 runs to 16 residues. The V segment lost 3 bases and the J segment 3 bases; nucleotides outside the gene matches: 10. Looked up from germline, CDR1 is MRHNA and CDR2 is SNTAGT. This chain's CDR3 is CASSERRGRMDYGYTF. The DNA of the CDR3 is TGTGCCAGCAGTGAAAGGAGGGGGCGAATGGACTATGGCTACACCTTC.

The chain employs TRBV4-1 and TRBJ1-2; 11 bases map to TRBD1. V lost 0 bases, J lost 4 bases, and 7 bases stayed unmatched. The CDR3 has 17 amino acids. From germline, CDR1 is MGHRA and CDR2 YSYEKL. CDR3 sequence: CASSQDSGTGGVYGYTF. The CDR3, as DNA: TGCGCCAGCAGCCAAGATTCCGGGACAGGGGGTGTCTATGGCTACACCTTC.

V and J are TRBV7-6 and TRBJ2-7; 12 nucleotides match TRBD2. CDR3 length: 15 residues. The germline V gene encodes CDR1 SGHVS and CDR2 FNYEAQ. The V gene end was trimmed by 4 bases and the J gene end by 4 bases; junction bases not matched to a gene: 5. The CDR3 DNA follows: TGTGCCAGCAGCTCAACGACTAGCGGGAGTTACGAGCAGTACTTC. It yields the protein CASSSTTSGSYEQYF.

This clonotype has ten or more counts. The chain couples TRBV2 to TRBJ1-4, with D unresolved. CDR3 length: 15 residues. Trimming shortened V by 2 bases and J by 0 bases, and 7 bases separated the two germline ends. Germline assignment: CDR1 SNHLY and CDR2 FYNNEI. This CDR3 is CASSELYATNEKLFF. In DNA, the CDR3 is TGTGCCAGCAGTGAATTATACGCAACTAATGAAAAACTGTTTTTT.

V and J are TRBV20-1 and TRBJ1-5, with no clear D. Trimming left V 3 bases short and J 1 base short, with 1 base between. Germline V gene sequence: CDR1 DFQATT, CDR2 SNEGSKA (reference sequence). This CDR3 spans 11 amino acids. The CDR3: CSASSNQPQHF. In DNA form, the CDR3 reads TGCAGTGCTAGCAGCAATCAGCCCCAGCATTTT.

There are many counts of this clonotype. The DNA for the CDR3 is TGCGCCAGCAGCCAAGATTCGTCGGGGCCATCCTACGAGCAGTACTTC. Amino acids: CASSQDSSGPSYEQYF. This sequence joins TRBV4-3 and TRBJ2-7; D may correspond to TRBD1 or TRBD2 (5 bases each). Trimming cost V 0 bases and J 1 base, with 13 bases left between them. The CDR3 is 16 residues long. CDR1 LGHNA and CDR2 YSLEER come from the germline V gene.

There are many counts of this clonotype. The chain links TRBV9 to TRBJ2-5, with 14 positions matching TRBD2. In germline, CDR1 is SGDLS, CDR2 YYNGEE. The CDR3 extends over 16 amino acids. Unmatched junction bases numbered 7, after V lost 4 bases and J lost 5 bases. The CDR3 DNA is TGTGCCAGCAGCCTGGGACTAGCGGGAGCCGGGGAGACCCAGTACTTC. Its protein product is CASSLGLAGAGETQYF.

A word on this clonotype: Germline is not matched at one junction end, which may reflect a read error. This chain's CDR3 is CASSQARTGSYGYTF. The CDR3 nucleotides are TGCGCCAGCAGCCAAGCTCGGACAGGTTCCTATGGCTACACCTTC. This rearrangement joins TRBV7-9 to TRBJ1-2; the match to TRBD1 covers 7 bases. The CDR3 is made up of 15 amino acids. Germline values: CDR1 SEHNR, CDR2 FQNEAQ (reference sequence).

This clonotype occurred once. The chain joins TRBV2 to TRBJ2-5; 10 bases align to TRBD1. Trimming at V came to 3 bases and at J to 7 bases, leaving 8 bases not matched to a gene. Per germline, CDR1 SNHLY and CDR2 FYNNEI. The CDR3 covers 15 residues. The CDR3: CASSDVGQGVGTQYF. The CDR3 nucleotides read TGTGCCAGCAGTGATGTTGGACAGGGGGTCGGGACCCAGTACTTC.

V is TRBV7-3 and J is TRBJ2-3, with D uncertain. The V end was cut by 6 bases, the J end by 1 base, with 8 bases between. CDR3 length: 13 residues. CDR1 SGHTA and CDR2 FQGTGA come from the germline V gene. The CDR3 coding sequence is TGTGCCAGCAGTTCCCCCCGCACAGATACGCAGTATTTT. Translating it yields CASSSPRTDTQYF. Filled out from reference TRBV7-3 and TRBJ2-3, the complete variable domain reads GAGVSQTPSNKVTEKGKYVELRCDPISGHTALYWYRQSLGQGPEFLIYFQGTGAADDSGLPNDRFFAVRPEGSVSTLKIQRTERGDSAVYLCASSSPRTDTQYFGPGTRLTVL.

There are many counts of this clonotype. This chain uses TRBV24-1 with TRBJ2-1; 7 nucleotides match TRBD2. V lost 5 bases, J lost 4 bases, and 4 bases stayed unmatched. This CDR3 is 14 amino acids long. Germline CDR1 KGHDR, CDR2 SFDVKD. For the CDR3, the DNA is TGTGCCACCAGTGCCGGGACTATGTACAATGAGCAGTTCTTC. Amino acid sequence: CATSAGTMYNEQFF.